A selection of T cell receptor beta chains follows, all from one sample in a study of Tregs in tolerant kidney transplant recipients. Profiled with immunoSEQ multiplex PCR; TCRdb holds only in-frame clones, not every one. The sample yields over 50,000 clones, around 82% seen once. Sequencing was performed on CD4+ T cells from blood. The receptor source for this set is a human donor in good health. The CDR3 runs from the conserved cysteine through the conserved F or W. Each record gives: clone size, J gene, D gene, V gene, CDR3 protein, CDR3 DNA. D genes are given only for firm matches. Clone size, where shown, is once, few, many, or a class for clones that have expanded.

once TRBJ2-1 . TRBV6-5 CASRRYNEQFF TGTGCCAGCAGGAGGTACAATGAGCAGTTCTTC
. TRBJ1-4 TRBD1 TRBV2 CASNGQGALKLFF TGTGCCTCCAACGGACAGGGGGCTTTGAAACTGTTTTTT
. TRBJ2-2 TRBD1 TRBV27 CASRRTGGTGELFF TGTGCCAGCAGGCGGACAGGGGGAACCGGGGAGCTGTTTTTT
. TRBJ1-2 . TRBV9 CASSVVGAGYGYTF TGTGCCAGCAGCGTAGTGGGAGCCGGTTATGGCTACACCTTC
. TRBJ2-5 TRBD2 TRBV14 CASSQGLAVTTQYF TGTGCCAGCAGCCAGGGACTAGCGGTAACGACCCAGTACTTC
. TRBJ1-3 TRBD1 TRBV4-3 CASSRYPSGGGLNTIYF TGCGCCAGCAGCCGCTACCCCTCAGGGGGTGGTTTAAACACCATATATTTT
. TRBJ1-5 . TRBV10-3 CASRQNREQPQHF TGTGCCAGCAGACAGAATCGGGAGCAGCCCCAGCATTTT
few TRBJ2-7 TRBD1 TRBV5-1 CASTPQGGYGEQYF TGCGCCAGCACCCCACAAGGGGGCTACGGCGAGCAGTACTTC
. TRBJ1-2 TRBD1 TRBV10-1 CASSEDRGFGGYTF TGCGCCAGCAGTGAAGACAGGGGATTTGGAGGCTACACCTTC
. TRBJ1-1 . TRBV21-1 CASSIMTGLAFF TGTGCCAGCAGCATAATGACAGGGTTAGCTTTCTTT
. TRBJ2-5 . TRBV5-1 CASSLDEETQYF TGCGCCAGCAGCTTGGATGAGGAGACCCAGTACTTC
. TRBJ1-4 . TRBV5-1 CASSLARLSGEKLFF TGCGCCAGCAGCTTGGCACGACTATCAGGAGAAAAACTGTTTTTT
. TRBJ2-3 . TRBV5-6 CASTLANTQYF TGTGCCAGCACCCTGGCTAATACGCAGTATTTT
. TRBJ2-3 TRBD1 TRBV9 CASSVAGGPDTQYF TGTGCCAGCAGCGTAGCAGGGGGTCCAGATACGCAGTATTTT
few TRBJ1-5 . TRBV6-1 CASSEQGTSNQPQHF TGTGCCAGCAGTGAACAGGGGACAAGCAATCAGCCCCAGCATTTT
. TRBJ2-7 . TRBV9 CASSNRGSYEQYF TGTGCCAGCAGCAACCGGGGCTCCTACGAGCAGTACTTC
. TRBJ2-7 TRBD2 TRBV9 CASSVETSGSEQYF TGTGCCAGCAGCGTAGAAACTAGCGGGAGCGAGCAGTACTTC
. TRBJ2-7 TRBD2 TRBV11-2 CASSLGVMGLAGVEQYF TGTGCCAGCAGCTTAGGGGTTATGGGACTAGCGGGAGTCGAGCAGTACTTC
. TRBJ1-1 . TRBV4-3 CASSRDTYTEAFF TGCGCCAGCAGCCGAGACACGTACACTGAAGCTTTCTTT
many TRBJ1-1 TRBD1 TRBV19 CASSPNRGGTEAFF TGTGCCAGTAGTCCGAACAGGGGAGGGACTGAAGCTTTCTTT
. TRBJ2-7 . TRBV19 CASSILGTATEQYF TGTGCCAGTAGTATCCTGGGGACCGCCACTGAACAGTACTTC
. TRBJ1-5 TRBD1 TRBV19 CASSAQGSNQPQHF TGTGCCAGTAGTGCACAGGGGAGCAATCAGCCCCAGCATTTT
large TRBJ1-2 . TRBV7-9 CASSLPSRFWGYTF TGTGCCAGCAGCCTACCAAGTCGGTTCTGGGGCTACACCTTC
. TRBJ2-7 . TRBV5-6 CASSLVGDGQYF TGTGCCAGCAGCTTGGTTGGGGACGGGCAGTACTTC
. TRBJ2-1 . TRBV30 CAWRGDFNEQFF TGTGCCTGGAGGGGGGATTTCAATGAGCAGTTCTTC
. TRBJ2-7 TRBD2 TRBV7-9 CASSLLADTYEQYF TGTGCCAGCAGCTTACTAGCGGATACCTACGAGCAGTACTTC
. TRBJ2-7 . TRBV7-9 CASSLGRNEQYF TGTGCCAGCAGCTTAGGTCGAAACGAGCAGTACTTC
. TRBJ1-3 TRBD1 TRBV30 CAWSWTGKTGNTIYF TGTGCCTGGAGCTGGACAGGCAAGACTGGAAACACCATATATTTT
once TRBJ2-7 . TRBV27 CASSRYGGTYEQYF TGTGCCAGCAGCCGATATGGAGGTACTTACGAGCAGTACTTC
. TRBJ2-1 . TRBV5-1 CASSTDLADEQFF TGCGCCAGCAGCACGGACTTAGCCGATGAGCAGTTCTTC
. TRBJ1-2 . TRBV6-5 CASSPSTGNYGYTF TGTGCCAGCAGCCCCTCGACAGGAAACTATGGCTACACCTTC
once TRBJ2-2 . TRBV18 CASSRQHTGELFF TGTGCCAGCTCACGACAGCACACCGGGGAGCTGTTTTTT
. TRBJ2-2 TRBD1 TRBV14 CASSQRTGPSTNTGELFF TGTGCCAGCAGCCAAAGGACAGGGCCTAGTACGAACACCGGGGAGCTGTTTTTT
once TRBJ1-1 . TRBV6-5 CASMKNTEAFF TGTGCCAGCATGAAGAACACTGAAGCTTTCTTT
. TRBJ1-1 . TRBV30 CAWSPIGQGMSTEAFF TGTGCCTGGAGCCCGATTGGGCAGGGAATGAGCACTGAAGCTTTCTTT
. TRBJ2-7 TRBD1 TRBV7-8 CASSTGQDYEQYF TGTGCCAGCAGCACCGGACAGGACTACGAGCAGTACTTC
. TRBJ1-2 TRBD1 TRBV6-6 CATREPGGIYYGYTF TGTGCCACCAGGGAGCCAGGGGGCATCTATTATGGCTACACCTTC
few TRBJ1-3 TRBD1 TRBV10-3 CAILDRGKSGNTIYF TGTGCCATCTTGGACAGGGGTAAATCTGGAAACACCATATATTTT
once TRBJ2-5 . TRBV11-1 CASSSFRTALRETQYF TGTGCCAGCAGCTCGTTCAGGACGGCATTACGAGAGACCCAGTACTTC
. TRBJ2-7 . TRBV10-3 CATHPVRGSFHYEQYF TGTGCCACCCATCCGGTTCGGGGGTCTTTTCATTACGAGCAGTACTTC
once TRBJ2-3 TRBD2 TRBV27 CASSLYTSGGSDTQYF TGTGCCAGCAGTTTATACACTAGCGGGGGCTCAGATACGCAGTATTTT
once TRBJ1-1 . TRBV7-3 CASSLGSMNTEAFF TGTGCCAGCAGCTTGGGGAGTATGAACACTGAAGCTTTCTTT
few TRBJ1-3 . TRBV5-1 CASSPSSGNTIYF TGCGCCAGCAGCCCCAGCTCTGGAAACACCATATATTTT
. TRBJ2-7 . TRBV6-1 CASTRTLSYEQYF TGTGCCAGCACTAGGACACTCTCCTACGAGCAGTACTTC
. TRBJ2-1 . TRBV19 CASSTQGGVTYNEQFF TGTGCCAGTAGTACCCAGGGGGGGGTCACCTACAATGAGCAGTTCTTC
. TRBJ1-2 . TRBV6-1 CASKRTDTNYGYTF TGTGCCAGCAAGAGGACAGATACTAACTATGGCTACACCTTC
once TRBJ2-5 TRBD2 TRBV11-1 CASSPGTSPKETQYF TGTGCCAGCAGCCCTGGGACTAGCCCTAAAGAGACCCAGTACTTC
few TRBJ1-2 . TRBV18 CASSPMPGQIYGYTF TGTGCCAGCTCACCAATGCCCGGACAGATCTATGGCTACACCTTC